This is a list of T cell receptor beta chains from one sample in a study of regulatory and conventional T cells in RAG deficiency. Using immunoSEQ multiplex PCR, the repertoire was profiled, and TCRdb retains in-frame clones only, with some absent. This table holds tens of thousands of clones, roughly 90% found once. This sample was also put to use in a study of regulatory T cells.

The specimen sequenced was CD8+ T cells sorted from blood. These receptors all come from a human donor in good health. The CDR3 runs from the conserved cysteine through the conserved F or W. A D gene is named only where the DNA matches it firmly. Clone size is not always given. Where it is, it says once, few, many or a class for expanded clones.

>-|TRBJ2-1|-|TRBV2
TGTGCCAGCAGTGAGGGCGCCCAGAAAGACAATGAGCAGTTCTTC
CASSEGAQKDNEQFF
>-|TRBJ2-7|-|TRBV27
TGTGCCAGCAGGACCCGGGGCGGCATCTACGAGCAGTACTTC
CASRTRGGIYEQYF
>-|TRBJ2-4|TRBD2|TRBV15
TGTGCCACCAGCAGACACGGACTAGCGGGAGGAAACATTCAGTACTTC
CATSRHGLAGGNIQYF
>-|TRBJ1-2|-|TRBV7-8
TGTGCCAGCAGCATTCTGAGGCTTACCCGAAAGACCTATGGCTACACCTTC
CASSILRLTRKTYGYTF
>-|TRBJ1-1|TRBD1|TRBV27
TGTGCCAGCAGTTTATTACAGGGGGTGAACACTGAAGCTTTCTTT
CASSLLQGVNTEAFF
>-|TRBJ2-1|TRBD1|TRBV18
TGTGCCAGCTCACTAACAGGGGGCCATGAGCAGTTCTTC
CASSLTGGHEQFF
>-|TRBJ2-1|-|TRBV4-1
TGCGCCAGCAGCCAAGATATAGGGCGGGAGCAGTTCTTC
CASSQDIGREQFF
>-|TRBJ1-2|TRBD1|TRBV27
TGTGCCAGCAGCCTATACAGGGGGAGCTTGGGAGGCTACACCTTC
CASSLYRGSLGGYTF
>-|TRBJ1-2|-|TRBV2
TGTGCCAGCAGGGCGAGCAGGTCCTTGGGCTACACCTTC
CASRASRSLGYTF
>-|TRBJ2-1|-|TRBV4-1
TGCGCCAGCAGCCAAGCTGGGGCGACCTACAATGAGCAGTTCTTC
CASSQAGATYNEQFF
>-|TRBJ1-1|-|TRBV19
TGTGCCAGTAGTATAGGGGCAGGGGCACTTGAAGCTTTCTTT
CASSIGAGALEAFF
>-|TRBJ1-2|-|TRBV2
TGTGCCAGTCGACATGTCGGCTACTATGGCTACACCTTC
CASRHVGYYGYTF
>-|TRBJ1-2|-|TRBV27
TGTGCCAGCAGTTTATCGAAAGACGGGTTCTATGGCTACACCTTC
CASSLSKDGFYGYTF
>-|TRBJ1-2|-|TRBV14
TGTGCCAGCAGCTATACACTTTATGGCTACACCTTC
CASSYTLYGYTF
>-|TRBJ2-5|-|TRBV6-5
TGTGCCAGCAGTTTCTTGGAGACCCAGTACTTC
CASSFLETQYF
>-|TRBJ1-1|TRBD1|TRBV7-9
TGTGCCAGCAGCTTATTGACAGGGGGCTGGGACACTGAAGCTTTCTTT
CASSLLTGGWDTEAFF
>-|TRBJ2-7|TRBD1|TRBV6-5
TGTGCCAGCAGTTACTCGACAGGGGGATACGAGCAGTACTTC
CASSYSTGGYEQYF
>-|TRBJ2-3|-|TRBV25-1
TGTGCCAGCACCCCTGGGGCGGGCACAGATACGCAGTATTTT
CASTPGAGTDTQYF
>-|TRBJ1-1|TRBD1|TRBV28
TGTGCCAGCAGGGGACAGGGGAACACTGAAGCTTTCTTT
CASRGQGNTEAFF
>-|TRBJ1-6|TRBD1|TRBV5-1
TGCGCCAGCAGCCTAGACAGGGGTTCACCCCTCCACTTT
CASSLDRGSPLHF
>-|TRBJ2-1|-|TRBV9
TGTGCCAGCAGCGTACAGGGATTTGGTTTCGGTTCCTACAATGAGCAGTTCTTC
CASSVQGFGFGSYNEQFF
>-|TRBJ2-7|-|TRBV15
TGTGCCACCAGCAGAGGAAGGACAACCTACGAGCAGTACTTC
CATSRGRTTYEQYF
>-|TRBJ2-5|-|TRBV5-4
TGTGCCAGCAGCTTGGTCGGGGATAACCAAGAGACCCAGTACTTC
CASSLVGDNQETQYF
>once|TRBJ1-6|-|TRBV4-1
TGCGCCAGCAGCCCCCGGGACGGGAAATATAATTCACCCCTCCACTTT
CASSPRDGKYNSPLHF
>-|TRBJ1-6|TRBD1|TRBV6-5
TGTGCCAGCAGACTCCGACAGGGCTTACCCCTCCACTTT
CASRLRQGLPLHF
>-|TRBJ2-7|-|TRBV30
TGTGCCTGGAGTGTTGCCGGACAATCCTACGAGCAGTACTTC
CAWSVAGQSYEQYF
>-|TRBJ2-3|TRBD2|TRBV4-1
TGCGCCAGCAGCCAAGACGGAGCGGGAGTAACAGATACGCAGTATTTT
CASSQDGAGVTDTQYF
>-|TRBJ2-7|-|TRBV5-1
TGCGCCAGCAGCTTGGCCATAGCGGCCTACGAGCAGTACTTC
CASSLAIAAYEQYF
>-|TRBJ2-1|TRBD2|TRBV7-3
TGTGCCAGCAGTCTAGATGGGCTAGCGGGGTCCAAGGGGCAGTTCTTC
CASSLDGLAGSKGQFF
>-|TRBJ2-7|-|TRBV5-8
TGTGCCAGCAGCCAAGATATAGGAGGGGGGGCCTACGAGCAGTACTTC
CASSQDIGGGAYEQYF
>-|TRBJ1-1|TRBD1|TRBV28
TGTGCCAGCAGTTTAGGCAGGACAGGGTTCCCTGAAGCTTTCTTT
CASSLGRTGFPEAFF
>-|TRBJ2-1|-|TRBV16
TGTGCCAGCAGCTCTCTCGGGGCCTCATTTTACAATGAGCAGTTCTTC
CASSSLGASFYNEQFF
>-|TRBJ2-3|-|TRBV5-1
TGCGCCAGCAGCTCGTGGCTGAGGGAGACAGATACGCAGTATTTT
CASSSWLRETDTQYF
>-|TRBJ2-1|-|TRBV7-9
TGTGCCAGCAGCTTCGTTGCTGCTGAGCAGTTCTTC
CASSFVAAEQFF
>-|TRBJ1-1|-|TRBV5-1
TGCGCCAGCAGCTTGGGGGTCGCTGAAGCTTTCTTT
CASSLGVAEAFF
>once|TRBJ1-1|TRBD1|TRBV18
TGTGCCAGCTCACTTACAGGGGGCGCGGGAACTGAAGCTTTCTTT
CASSLTGGAGTEAFF
>-|TRBJ2-7|-|TRBV28
TGTGCCACCCGGACTGGCCTCTACGAGCAGTACTTC
CATRTGLYEQYF
>-|TRBJ1-1|-|TRBV6-1
TGTGCCAGCAGTGAGATAGTAGGTGTGGGCACTGAAGCTTTCTTT
CASSEIVGVGTEAFF
>-|TRBJ2-1|TRBD1|TRBV6-1
TGTGCCAGCAGGGGGACAGGGCTTCAGTATGAGCAGTTCTTC
CASRGTGLQYEQFF
>-|TRBJ1-2|-|TRBV7-9
TGTGCCAGCAGCTCCGACCTGGGTTGGTATGGCTACACCTTC
CASSSDLGWYGYTF
>-|TRBJ1-3|-|TRBV19
TGTGCCAGTAGTCTAGCCCGGACAGCCCGCTCTGGAAACACCATATATTTT
CASSLARTARSGNTIYF
>-|TRBJ1-1|-|TRBV28
TGTGCCAGCAGTTTTTTAAAAACGGACAGACGAATAGATATGAACACTGAAGCTTTCTTT
CASSFLKTDRRIDMNTEAFF
>-|TRBJ2-2|-|TRBV5-1
TGCGCCACCCGGGATATTCACTACACCGGGGAGCTGTTTTTT
CATRDIHYTGELFF
>-|TRBJ2-1|TRBD2|TRBV6-1
TGTGCCAGCAGTCACGGGGGGGCTAACAATGAGCAGTTCTTC
CASSHGGANNEQFF
>-|TRBJ2-5|-|TRBV29-1
TGCAGCGTTGTGCCCGGGACATTAGCCCAAGAGACCCAGTACTTC
CSVVPGTLAQETQYF
>once|TRBJ1-1|TRBD1|TRBV16
TGTGCCAGCAGCGTAACCCAGGGGGCTGGAGGCACTGAAGCTTTCTTT
CASSVTQGAGGTEAFF
>-|TRBJ1-2|-|TRBV19
TGTGCCAGTAGTATTGGAGGGGCATACGCATACGGCTACACCTTC
CASSIGGAYAYGYTF
>once|TRBJ2-3|-|TRBV2
TGTGCCAGCAGTCAAGCATCAGATACGCAGTATTTT
CASSQASDTQYF
>-|TRBJ1-3|-|TRBV5-1
TGCGCCAGCAGCTTGGGCAGCCTTCTCTGGAAAGGGACCATATATTTT
CASSLGSLLWKGTIYF
>-|TRBJ1-2|-|TRBV6-5
TGTGCCAGCAGTTACTCTCGGGCACGAGGCTACACCTTC
CASSYSRARGYTF
>-|TRBJ2-2|-|TRBV5-8
TGTGCCAGCAGCCCCCTTGTCGGGGCCATCACCGGGGAGCTGTTTTTT
CASSPLVGAITGELFF
>-|TRBJ1-1|-|TRBV27
TGTGCCAGCAGTTTAGGGCAGATGAACACTGAAGCTTTCTTT
CASSLGQMNTEAFF
>-|TRBJ2-1|TRBD1|TRBV6-5
TGTGCCAGCAGTTACTCATGGGACAGGGTTAGGAATGAGCAGTTCTTC
CASSYSWDRVRNEQFF
>-|TRBJ2-7|-|TRBV5-5
TGTGCCAGCAGCTTCGCGGGCAGCCTCTACGAGCAGTACTTC
CASSFAGSLYEQYF
>-|TRBJ2-3|TRBD2|TRBV12-5
TGTGCTAGTGGTTTAGGAGGCGGGAGAGATACGCAGTATTTT
CASGLGGGRDTQYF
>-|TRBJ2-7|-|TRBV18
TGTGCCAGCTCACCAAGTCGGGGCTCCTACGAGCAGTACTTC
CASSPSRGSYEQYF
>-|TRBJ1-3|-|TRBV6-5
TGTGCCAGCAGTTACAGCTCTGGAAACACCATATATTTT
CASSYSSGNTIYF
>-|TRBJ2-2|-|TRBV19
TGTGCCAGTAGAGTCATTACCTTAGGGTTCACCGGGGAGCTGTTTTTT
CASRVITLGFTGELFF
>-|TRBJ2-5|TRBD1|TRBV18
TGTGCCAGCTCACCGACAGGGTTAGAGACCCAGTACTTC
CASSPTGLETQYF